One sample yielded the 17 T cell receptor beta chains listed below, sequenced in a study of T cell responses to AZD1222 COVID-19 vaccine. Data came from immunoSEQ multiplex PCR; TCRdb stores just in-frame clones and leaves some out. The table shows some 130,000 clones, with 80% to 95% occurring only once. The sequencing here drew on peripheral blood, taken on day 0 of AZD1222 vaccination. Every receptor here comes from an adult in good health.

The sample holds a few counts of this clone. The rearrangement joins TRBV7-3 to TRBJ2-7; weak D call: TRBD2 (7 bases). The germline V and J ends were trimmed by 5 bases and 3 bases, with 14 bases remaining between them. CDR1 and CDR2 (germline): SGHTA, FQGTGA. There are 14 residues in the CDR3. Here the CDR3 reads CASSTRGGSYEQYF. The CDR3 nucleotides read TGTGCCAGCAGCACCAGGGGCGGGAGCTACGAGCAGTACTTC.

This clone was detected once. The J gene is TRBJ1-2, the V gene TRBV7-2, with unresolved D. Germline lookup yields CDR1 SGHTA and CDR2 FQGNSA. The CDR3 covers 13 residues. Trimming removed 2 bases from V and 4 bases from J, with 8 bases in between. The CDR3 reads CASSLSWTYGYTF. The DNA for the CDR3 is TGTGCCAGCAGCTTAAGCTGGACCTATGGCTACACCTTC.

The V gene is TRBV7-9, the J gene TRBJ1-1; the match to TRBD1 covers 8 bases. Per germline, CDR1 SEHNR and CDR2 FQNEAQ (reference sequence). J lost 5 bases, V lost 5 bases, and 13 bases had no gene match. The CDR3 has 16 amino acids. The CDR3 coding sequence is TGTGCCAGCAGCCCCCGTCCCGGGACAGGAAAGACTGAAGCTTTCTTT. The encoded protein is CASSPRPGTGKTEAFF.

The rearrangement links TRBV28 to TRBJ1-1; D may be TRBD1 (5 bases). The CDR3 is 16 amino acids. V lost 3 bases and J lost 4, with 18 bases in between. Per the germline V gene, CDR1 is MDHEN and CDR2 is SYDVKM. DNA for the CDR3: TGTGCCAGCAGTTTCCTCCTACGGGGGTCGAGCACTGAAGCTTTCTTT. This sequence encodes CASSFLLRGSSTEAFF.

The genes are TRBV24-1 and TRBJ2-2; 10 bases match TRBD1. Germline CDR1 KGHDR, CDR2 SFDVKD. Trimming removed 3 bases from V and 6 bases from J; junction bases left unmatched: 9. This CDR3 is built from 17 residues. For the CDR3, the DNA is TGTGCCACCAGTGATCGGGACAGGGGAAACGTCGCCGGGGAGCTGTTTTTT. This encodes CATSDRDRGNVAGELFF.

CDR3 in DNA: TGTGCCAGCAGCTCGAGCGGGTTCACAGATACGCAGTATTTT. Protein sequence: CASSSSGFTDTQYF. V and J are TRBV7-9 and TRBJ2-3, with D perhaps TRBD2 (6 bases). Trimming left V 4 bases short and J 2 bases short, with 10 bases between. The CDR3 is made up of 14 amino acids. Germline V gene sequence: CDR1 SEHNR, CDR2 FQNEAQ (reference sequence).

V gene TRBV18 combines with J gene TRBJ2-2, with D unresolved. The CDR3 is 15 amino acids. With 0 bases removed from V and 0 bases from J, the gap between germline ends came to 5 bases. Germline CDR1 and CDR2: KGHSH and LQKENI. The CDR3 sequence: CASSPPYANTGELFF. The CDR3 nucleotides are TGTGCCAGCTCACCACCGTACGCGAACACCGGGGAGCTGTTTTTT.

The rearrangement uses TRBV10-3 and TRBJ1-4; TRBD1 might be the D (5 bases). Germline V lookup: CDR1 ENHRY, CDR2 SYGVKD. With 2 bases removed from V and 4 bases from J, the gap between germline ends came to 8 bases. This CDR3 comprises 14 residues. In nucleotides, the CDR3 is TGTGCCATCAGTGAGGACAGAAGTAATGAAAAACTGTTTTTT. It specifies CAISEDRSNEKLFF.

The rearrangement uses TRBV27 and TRBJ1-3; D ambiguous. Trimming removed 6 bases from V and 1 base from J, with 13 bases in between. The CDR3 is 15 residues long. The V gene's germline CDR1 is MNHEY and CDR2 SMNVEV (reference sequence). The CDR3 nucleotides read TGTGCCAGCAGGAATAGGGATGGATCTGGAAACACCATATATTTT. Amino acids: CASRNRDGSGNTIYF.

This chain joins TRBV5-1 and TRBJ1-3; tentatively, D is TRBD1 (5 bases). The germline V and J ends were trimmed by 2 bases and 0 bases, with 6 bases remaining between them. Germline loops: CDR1 SGHRS, CDR2 YFSETQ. The CDR3 consists of 14 residues. The CDR3 sequence: CASSFGTSGNTIYF. CDR3 sequence (DNA): TGCGCCAGCAGCTTTGGGACCTCTGGAAACACCATATATTTT.

The chain recombines TRBV27 with TRBJ2-7; a weak D match, TRBD2 (5 bases). This CDR3 is built from 15 residues. The V and J ends lost 2 bases and 0 bases respectively, with 11 bases between them. Germline V lookup: CDR1 MNHEY, CDR2 SMNVEV (reference sequence). The CDR3 sequence is CASSLKSGGSYEQYF. The CDR3 DNA sequence: TGTGCCAGCAGTTTAAAAAGCGGTGGCTCCTACGAGCAGTACTTC.

This clone was recorded only once. This chain uses TRBV9 with TRBJ2-5, with TRBD2 matching over 12 bases. Germline loops: CDR1 SGDLS, CDR2 YYNGEE. With V trimmed by 2 bases and J by 5 bases, 4 bases remained unmatched. The CDR3 contains 15 residues. For the CDR3, the DNA is TGTGCCAGCAGCGTGACTAGCGGGAGTGCGGAGACCCAGTACTTC. The encoded protein is CASSVTSGSAETQYF.

V is TRBV28 and J is TRBJ2-5; 10 bases agree with TRBD2. CDR3 length: 16 residues. V lost 2 bases to trimming and J lost 5 bases; unmatched junction nucleotides: 8. Germline CDR1 is MDHEN and CDR2 is SYDVKM. CDR3: CASSLGLAGGGETQYF. The CDR3 nucleotides are TGTGCCAGCAGTTTAGGGTTAGCGGGAGGAGGGGAGACCCAGTACTTC.

The chain combines TRBV6-5 with TRBJ1-2; 8 bases are a match to TRBD1. The V gene end was trimmed by 5 bases and the J gene end by 4 bases; junction bases not matched to a gene: 6. The V gene's germline CDR1 is MNHEY and CDR2 SVGAGI. CDR3 length: 14 residues. In DNA, the CDR3 is TGTGCCAGCAGTAAACAGGGGGTCGGCTATGGCTACACCTTC. Translation gives CASSKQGVGYGYTF.

The chain links TRBV6-2 or TRBV6-3 to TRBJ1-2; D is perhaps TRBD1 (6 bases). The CDR3 is 13 residues long. Per germline, CDR1 MNHEY and CDR2 SVGEGT. V shed 4 bases and J shed 3 bases, with 9 bases lying between them. CDR3 region: CASSSTGDYGYTF. For the CDR3, the DNA is TGTGCCAGCAGTTCGACAGGAGACTATGGCTACACCTTC.

The V gene is TRBV2, the J gene TRBJ1-1, with 8 positions matching TRBD1. Germline V gene data show CDR1 as SNHLY and CDR2 as FYNNEI. This CDR3 has 14 residues. V shed 7 bases, J shed 4 bases, and the junction held 8 bases outside the gene matches. CDR3 loop: CASTSDRVATEAFF. The DNA of the CDR3 is TGTGCCAGCACGTCGGACAGGGTTGCCACTGAAGCTTTCTTT.

This clone was counted a single time. This chain connects TRBV6-2 or TRBV6-3 to TRBJ1-2, with D uncertain. The CDR3 covers 13 residues. V was pared by 4 bases and J by 3 bases, with 9 bases between. In germline, CDR1 is MNHEY, CDR2 SVGEGT. CDR3 sequence reads: CASSSRADYGYTF. As DNA, the CDR3 is TGTGCCAGCAGTTCCCGGGCGGACTATGGCTACACCTTC.